This TCR beta chain was recorded in a study of blood T cells in healthy people across ages. Study-level findings and limits: Older individuals had lower TCR beta diversity per million T cells (the decline was roughly linear). Long-lived donors had more naive CD4+ cells and higher diversity than aged donors.

Through a sample-barcoded 5' primer and a J-beta primer mix, a second PCR was run for about 7 to 12 cycles. TCRdb used MiXCR to reprocess the 5' RACE reads, holding one entry per CDR3 protein. This table has about 510,000 distinct CDR3 sequences, over 25% appearing once. CDR3 length: 13 amino acids. Germline CDR1 reads MRHNA; CDR2 reads SNTAGT. On this clonotype itself: Its antigen is as yet unknown. A read error may account for a junction end that differs from germline.

The sample was also linked to a second study, of T cells of mothers and their children. That report adds: Reads recorded for TCR beta CDR3 numbered over 9 million per mother and several million per child.

The chain employs TRBV6-4 and TRBJ2-5; 7 nucleotides align to TRBD2. This TCR derives from a boy aged 2 to 10 in good health. The sample consisted of blood. DNA of the CDR3: TGTGCCAGCAGTGACTCGACACGCGGGAGAAAGTTCTTC. As protein: CASSDSTRGRKFF.